The present T cell receptor (beta chain) was sequenced within a study of beta chain features in type 1 diabetes. Turning to the study itself: What patients shared with healthy donors was a similar profile of age, gender and cell yields. Study results and caveats: VDJ junctions sequenced from type 1 diabetes patients showed fewer insertions and more deletions.

The CDR3 length is 13 residues. Germline V gene lookup returns CDR1 MNHNY and CDR2 SVGAGI (reference sequence). Trimming removed 2 bases from V and 4 bases from J, with 8 bases in between. Averaging around 120 mL, one heparinised blood draw came from each individual donor. Based on CD45RO/CCR7/CD25/CD127/CD95/CD27, CD4+ regulatory, stem cell-like memory, naive and central memory cells were sorted. The authors reverse transcribed all of the isolated RNA, so sequencing captured expressed TCRB transcripts. The repertoire was sequenced with immunoSEQ multiplex PCR; TCRdb's copy has only in-frame clones and lacks some. The sample records hundreds of thousands of clones, 10% to 15% being singletons. Details on this clone: The antigen is not known. The same CDR3 is also encoded by other DNA sequences in this sample.

The rearrangement links TRBV6-6 to TRBJ2-5, with D tentatively TRBD2 (6 bases). The sequence derives from a young man in good health. Specimen: naive CD4+ T cells from blood. The CDR3 coding sequence is TGTGCCAGCAGTTACAGGGGAGGAGAGACCCAGTACTTC. Translated: CASSYRGGETQYF.